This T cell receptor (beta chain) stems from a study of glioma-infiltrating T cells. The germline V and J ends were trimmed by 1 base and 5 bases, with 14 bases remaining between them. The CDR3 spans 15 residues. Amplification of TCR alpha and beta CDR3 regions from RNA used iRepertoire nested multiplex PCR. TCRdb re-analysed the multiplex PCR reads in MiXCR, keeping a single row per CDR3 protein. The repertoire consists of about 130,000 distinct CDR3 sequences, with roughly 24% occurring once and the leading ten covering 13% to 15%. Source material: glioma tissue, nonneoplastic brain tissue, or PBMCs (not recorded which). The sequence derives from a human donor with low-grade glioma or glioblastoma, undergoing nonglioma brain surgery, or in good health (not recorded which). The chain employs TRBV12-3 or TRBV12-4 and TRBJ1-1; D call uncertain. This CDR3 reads CASSLGRAAYTEAFF. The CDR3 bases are TGTGCCAGCAGTTTAGGTAGGGCGGCTTATACTGAAGCTTTCTTT.